Presented here are 24 T cell receptor beta chains from one specimen sequenced in a study of OX40 agonist ivuxolimab in advanced cancers. Method: immunoSEQ multiplex PCR; TCRdb's copy keeps in-frame clones and lacks some. The sample includes more than 55,000 clones, approximately 86% seen only once; the top ten take approximately 5.4%. The specimen comprised CD4+ or CD8+ T cells sorted from blood, sampled in a trial of the OX40 agonist ivuxolimab. These receptors originate from an adult with an advanced solid tumor such as melanoma, head and neck, liver or kidney cancer.

The genes are TRBV6-6 and TRBJ2-5; D is unresolved. The V gene's germline CDR1 is MNHNY and CDR2 SVGAGI (reference sequence). CDR3 length: 14 amino acids. The V and J ends lost 7 bases and 9 bases respectively, with 21 bases between them. The CDR3 is CASTSPESSYSQYF. CDR3 in DNA: TGTGCCAGCACCTCCCCCGAATCCTCATACTCCCAGTACTTC.

The rearrangement uses TRBV5-1 and TRBJ2-6; the D call may be TRBD1 or TRBD2 (6 bases each). Germline V lookup: CDR1 SGHRS, CDR2 YFSETQ. Between the trimmed V and J ends, which lost 4 bases and 2 bases, there was a span of 16 bases. This CDR3 contains 17 residues. This CDR3 is CASSGGQGAAGANVLTF. As DNA, the CDR3 is TGCGCCAGCAGCGGGGGGCAGGGTGCAGCTGGGGCCAACGTCCTGACTTTC.

The chain carries TRBV5-1 and TRBJ1-4; 7 positions match TRBD1. CDR1 SGHRS and CDR2 YFSETQ come from the germline V gene. The CDR3 contains 16 residues. After removal of 0 bases from V and 0 bases from J, the junction contained 2 bases not matched to a gene. The CDR3 bases are TGCGCCAGCAGCTTGGGGGGACAGTCAACTAATGAAAAACTGTTTTTT. It translates to CASSLGGQSTNEKLFF.

V and J are TRBV7-9 and TRBJ1-2; 10 positions agree with TRBD1. CDR1 SEHNR and CDR2 FQNEAQ come from the germline V gene (reference sequence). The CDR3 consists of 16 residues. The V gene end was trimmed by 5 bases and the J gene end by 7 bases; junction bases not matched to a gene: 13. CDR3 sequence: CASSRGPGQGRSGYTF. The CDR3 DNA reads TGTGCCAGCAGCCGTGGACCGGGACAGGGGCGGAGTGGCTACACCTTC. Full variable domain (outside the CDR3, taken from reference TRBV7-9 and TRBJ1-2): DTGVSQNPRHKITKRGQNVTFRCDPISEHNRLYWYRQTLGQGPEFLTYFQNEAQLEKSRLLSDRFSAERPKGSFSTLEIQRTEQGDSAMYLCASSRGPGQGRSGYTFGSGTRLTVV.

The chain carries TRBV27 and TRBJ1-5; tentative D call: TRBD1 (5 bases). V was shortened by 2 bases and J by 7 bases, with 9 bases between the two germline ends. The CDR3 length is 13 residues. Looked up from germline, CDR1 is MNHEY and CDR2 is SMNVEV (reference sequence). This CDR3 is CASSLVRGQPQHF. CDR3 in DNA: TGTGCCAGCAGTTTAGTTAGGGGACAGCCCCAGCATTTT.

The CDR3 nucleotides read TGTGCCATTCTAGCGAGGAGCTCCTACGAGCAGTACTTC. It yields the protein CAILARSSYEQYF. V is TRBV28 and J is TRBJ2-7; D is perhaps TRBD2 (6 bases). This CDR3 comprises 13 residues. Trimming pared 10 bases from V and 0 bases from J, leaving 13 bases between. The V gene's germline CDR1 is MDHEN and CDR2 SYDVKM.

The chain combines TRBV18 with TRBJ1-2; no clear D. The V and J ends lost 2 bases and 8 bases respectively, with 15 bases between them. Germline CDR1 reads KGHSH; CDR2 reads LQKENI. This CDR3 contains 14 residues. CDR3 loop: CASSPVDMAVGYTF. The CDR3, as DNA: TGTGCCAGCTCACCAGTCGATATGGCTGTGGGCTACACCTTC.

The chain has TRBV30 and TRBJ2-1; D unclear. The V end lost 3 bases, the J end lost 5 bases, and 14 bases lay between the germline ends. The germline CDR1 and CDR2 sequences are GTSNPN and SVGIG (reference sequence). This CDR3 contains 14 residues. CDR3: CAWSLGRQNNEQFF. The DNA for the CDR3 is TGTGCCTGGAGCCTAGGGCGGCAGAACAATGAGCAGTTCTTC.

CDR3 nucleotide sequence: TGTGCCAGCAGCGTCCGGGACGGCTATCAGGGCTACACCTTC. It encodes CASSVRDGYQGYTF. The rearrangement links TRBV5-8 to TRBJ1-2; perhaps TRBD1 as D (5 bases). The CDR3 contains 14 residues. Trimming shortened V by 4 bases and J by 8 bases, and 18 bases separated the two germline ends. In germline, CDR1 is SGHTS, CDR2 YDEGEE.

This chain links TRBV7-9 with TRBJ2-1; the D is unclear. V was shortened by 1 base and J by 2 bases, with 6 bases between the two germline ends. In germline, CDR1 is SEHNR, CDR2 FQNEAQ (reference sequence). The length of the CDR3 is 14 residues. This CDR3 reads CASSLDTTYNEQFF. The CDR3 DNA sequence: TGTGCCAGCAGCTTAGACACAACCTACAATGAGCAGTTCTTC.

This clone has a single count. V gene TRBV27 combines with J gene TRBJ1-6; D might be TRBD1 (5 bases). Germline lookup yields CDR1 MNHEY and CDR2 SMNVEV (reference sequence). V was cut by 7 bases and J by 7 bases, with 17 bases left in between. The length of the CDR3 is 15 residues. In nucleotides, the CDR3 is TGTGCCAGCAAGCTTAGGGGAGCAGAAAATTCACCCCTCCACTTT. Translating it yields CASKLRGAENSPLHF.

This clone has a single count. The chain links TRBV7-9 to TRBJ1-2; TRBD1 is a possible D gene (6 bases). V shed 1 base and J shed 6 bases, with 15 bases lying between them. Germline values: CDR1 SEHNR, CDR2 FQNEAQ (reference sequence). The CDR3 sequence is 15 residues long. The CDR3 DNA reads as TGTGCCAGCAGCTTAGGAGGGGGGAGTCTGGATGGCTACACCTTC. Its translation is CASSLGGGSLDGYTF. The entire variable domain, with the rest obtained from reference TRBV7-9 and TRBJ1-2, is as follows: DTGVSQNPRHKITKRGQNVTFRCDPISEHNRLYWYRQTLGQGPEFLTYFQNEAQLEKSRLLSDRFSAERPKGSFSTLEIQRTEQGDSAMYLCASSLGGGSLDGYTFGSGTRLTVV.

The chain employs TRBV7-9 and TRBJ2-7; 12 bases fit TRBD1. Germline V gene sequence: CDR1 SEHNR, CDR2 FQNEAQ (reference sequence). J lost 7 bases, V lost 0 bases, and 7 bases had no gene match. CDR3 size: 16 residues. CDR3 in DNA: TGTGCCAGCAGCTTAGCGGGACAGGGGGCGCAAGGTGAGCAGTACTTC. Its protein product is CASSLAGQGAQGEQYF.

This chain connects TRBV15 to TRBJ1-1; D gene ambiguous. Trimming left V 5 bases short and J 1 base short, with 8 bases between. The CDR3 totals 13 residues. Per the germline V gene, CDR1 is LNHNV and CDR2 is YYDKDF (reference sequence). CDR3 in amino acids: CATSPAPNTEAFF. The CDR3 DNA reads as TGTGCCACCAGCCCTGCCCCGAACACTGAAGCTTTCTTT.

This chain connects TRBV7-9 to TRBJ2-2; 7 positions agree with TRBD1. Germline CDR1 SEHNR, CDR2 FQNEAQ (reference sequence). This CDR3 has 14 residues. With 5 bases clipped from V and 6 bases from J, the junction kept 6 bases outside the gene matches. The CDR3 nucleotides are TGTGCCAGCAGCCTAACAGGGGCCCCCGGGGAGCTGTTTTTT. This encodes CASSLTGAPGELFF.

The chain employs TRBV7-8 and TRBJ1-4; 8 bases are shared with TRBD1. This CDR3 has 15 residues. V trimming: 2 bases; J trimming: 7 bases; junction bases outside the gene matches: 6. In germline, CDR1 is SGHVS, CDR2 FQNEAQ. This CDR3 reads CASSLQQGGGEKLFF. The CDR3 DNA sequence: TGTGCCAGCAGCTTACAACAGGGGGGAGGTGAAAAACTGTTTTTT.

V and J are TRBV30 and TRBJ1-2; D not certain. Trimming pared 1 base from V and 2 bases from J, leaving 2 bases between. CDR3 length equals 11 residues. CDR1 GTSNPN and CDR2 SVGIG come from the germline V gene (reference sequence). The CDR3 DNA is TGTGCCTGGAGTGGAAACTATGGCTACACCTTC. The encoded protein is CAWSGNYGYTF. Supplemented by reference TRBV30 and TRBJ1-2, the full variable domain reads SQTIHQWPATLVQPVGSPLSLECTVEGTSNPNLYWYRQAAGRGLQLLFYSVGIGQISSEVPQNLSASRPQDRQFILSSKKLLLSDSGFYLCAWSGNYGYTFGSGTRLTVV.

The chain is built from TRBV28 and TRBJ2-7; TRBD2 matches at 9 bases. Trimming took 6 bases from V and 4 from J; bases not matched to a gene: 4. Per the germline V gene, CDR1 is MDHEN and CDR2 is SYDVKM. The CDR3 extends over 13 amino acids. The CDR3 region is CASRRLAVYEQYF. The CDR3 region has the DNA TGTGCCAGCAGGCGACTAGCGGTTTACGAGCAGTACTTC. Together with reference TRBV28 and TRBJ2-7, the CDR3 gives the full variable domain: DVKVTQSSRYLVKRTGEKVFLECVQDMDHENMFWYRQDPGLGLRLIYFSYDVKMKEKGDIPEGYSVSREKKERFSLILESASTNQTSMYLCASRRLAVYEQYFGPGTRLTVT.

The genes are TRBV27 and TRBJ2-6, with 9 bases identical to TRBD1. V dropped 5 bases and J dropped 3; count of bases not matched to a gene: 5. The germline V gene has CDR1 MNHEY and CDR2 SMNVEV (reference sequence). The CDR3 runs 16 residues. Here the CDR3 reads CASSPGQGFGANVLTF. The CDR3 DNA reads as TGTGCCAGCAGTCCGGGACAGGGCTTTGGGGCCAACGTCCTGACTTTC.

This clone was seen more than once but under ten times. The chain combines TRBV5-1 with TRBJ1-2, with 7 bases fitting TRBD1. Unmatched junction bases numbered 2, after V lost 0 bases and J lost 3 bases. Germline loops: CDR1 SGHRS, CDR2 YFSETQ. The CDR3 consists of 14 residues. The CDR3 region has the DNA TGCGCCAGCAGCTTGGGTGGGACAGACTATGGCTACACCTTC. As protein: CASSLGGTDYGYTF.

The V call is TRBV7-9, the J call TRBJ2-7; D possibly corresponds to TRBD2 (6 bases). Trimming pared 2 bases from V and 3 bases from J, leaving 14 bases between. CDR1 is SEHNR and CDR2 is FQNEAQ in the germline V gene (reference sequence). The CDR3 length is 15 residues. CDR3 amino acids: CASSLSAGSGYEQYF. The DNA for the CDR3 is TGTGCCAGCAGCTTATCGGCGGGGTCGGGCTACGAGCAGTACTTC.

This clone was seen just once. The chain uses TRBV5-1 and TRBJ2-3; possibly TRBD1 for D (6 bases). Germline values: CDR1 SGHRS, CDR2 YFSETQ. V was cut by 4 bases and J by 4 bases, with 16 bases left in between. The CDR3 length is 15 residues. DNA for the CDR3: TGCGCCAGCAGCCCCACAGGGTTCAGTTCAGATACGCAGTATTTT. Translation: CASSPTGFSSDTQYF. The whole variable domain, remainder taken from reference TRBV5-1 and TRBJ2-3, is KAGVTQTPRYLIKTRGQQVTLSCSPISGHRSVSWYQQTPGQGLQFLFEYFSETQRNKGNFPGRFSGRQFSNSRSEMNVSTLELGDSALYLCASSPTGFSSDTQYFGPGTRLTVL.

This clone has just a few counts. The chain joins TRBV29-1 to TRBJ1-2; possible D gene TRBD1, 6 bases. Trimming cost V 7 bases and J 7 bases, with 22 bases left between them. The CDR3 consists of 14 residues. Germline V gene data show CDR1 as SQVTM and CDR2 as ANQGSEA. The CDR3 spells CSADRDTTRGGYTF. The CDR3 DNA reads as TGCAGCGCAGACCGGGACACCACCCGGGGTGGCTACACCTTC. Full variable domain (missing parts from reference TRBV29-1 and TRBJ1-2): SAVISQKPSRDICQRGTSLTIQCQVDSQVTMMFWYRQQPGQSLTLIATANQGSEATYESGFVIDKFPISRPNLTFSTLTVSNMSPEDSSIYLCSADRDTTRGGYTFGSGTRLTVV.

The CDR3 nucleotides are TGTGCCAGCAGCTTAACCGGGAGCCTCTATGGCTACACCTTC. This gives the protein CASSLTGSLYGYTF. This chain uses TRBV7-2 with TRBJ1-2; D not certain. The V and J ends lost 2 bases and 4 bases respectively, with 11 bases between them. Germline V gives CDR1 SGHTA, CDR2 FQGNSA. The CDR3 loop spans 14 amino acids. The full variable domain, with the rest looked up from reference TRBV7-2 and TRBJ1-2, is GAGVSQSPSNKVTEKGKDVELRCDPISGHTALYWYRQSLGQGLEFLIYFQGNSAPDKSGLPSDRFSAERTGGSVSTLTIQRTQQEDSAVYLCASSLTGSLYGYTFGSGTRLTVV.